These T cell receptor beta chains were read from a single sample in a study of T cells expressing NK-cell markers. TCRdb re-called the 5' RACE reads and shows each CDR3 protein once, DNA omitted. The listing records approximately 420,000 distinct CDR3 sequences. Sequenced material: blood T cells: a sorted CD56 or NKG2C T cell subset, CD4+ or CD8+ T cells, or bulk PBMC T cells (not recorded which). These receptors were obtained from a woman aged 45-65 years in good health. Each CDR3 is given with its conserved first and last residue.

V gene: TRBV10-3
J gene: TRBJ2-1
CDR3 protein: CAITGQGSGEQFF

V gene: TRBV12-3/TRBV12-4
J gene: TRBJ2-3
CDR3 protein: CASRTGLPIDTQYF

V gene: TRBV4-2
J gene: TRBJ2-5
CDR3 protein: CASSQGGRLGRTEETQYF

V gene: TRBV10-3
J gene: TRBJ2-7
CDR3 protein: CAISEPGGRAFYEQYF

V gene: TRBV7-9
J gene: TRBJ1-5
CDR3 protein: CASSPGTWDQPQHF

V gene: TRBV19
J gene: TRBJ2-5
CDR3 protein: CASSKDSEETQYF

V gene: TRBV12-3/TRBV12-4
J gene: TRBJ2-4
CDR3 protein: CASSYVPAADIQYF

V gene: TRBV9
J gene: TRBJ2-3
CDR3 protein: CASSVEGQGADTQYF

V gene: TRBV27
J gene: TRBJ1-1
CDR3 protein: CASKGGGTEAFF

V gene: TRBV3-1
J gene: TRBJ1-1
CDR3 protein: CASSHPADPWRAFF

V gene: TRBV5-1
J gene: TRBJ2-4
CDR3 protein: CASSPGTSGPKNIQYF

V gene: TRBV4-1
J gene: TRBJ2-1
CDR3 protein: CASSPGVATMPEQFF

V gene: TRBV29-1
J gene: TRBJ1-2
CDR3 protein: CSVVAVQDYGYTF

V gene: TRBV9
J gene: TRBJ2-2
CDR3 protein: CASSVGDLRGMNTGELFF

V gene: TRBV6-1
J gene: TRBJ1-6
CDR3 protein: CASTRGGQRGNRVYSPLHF

V gene: TRBV20-1
J gene: TRBJ2-3
CDR3 protein: CSAGLNRATDTQYF

V gene: TRBV15
J gene: TRBJ2-2
CDR3 protein: CATSFTTSNSGELFF

V gene: TRBV12-5
J gene: TRBJ1-2
CDR3 protein: CASGSPGQGTLSNYGYTF

V gene: TRBV19
J gene: TRBJ2-4
CDR3 protein: CASSETGTAENIQYF

V gene: TRBV27
J gene: TRBJ2-2
CDR3 protein: CASRQTSGSTGELFF

V gene: TRBV5-1
J gene: TRBJ1-3
CDR3 protein: CASSLAGQFSGNTIYF

V gene: TRBV7-8
J gene: TRBJ1-2
CDR3 protein: CASSLLRGVYGYTF

V gene: TRBV29-1
J gene: TRBJ2-1
CDR3 protein: CSVVVAGPQFF

V gene: TRBV9
J gene: TRBJ2-7
CDR3 protein: CASSPRDQYEQYF

V gene: TRBV11-2
J gene: TRBJ2-1
CDR3 protein: CASSLEGNLGGTYNEQFF

V gene: TRBV29-1
J gene: TRBJ2-7
CDR3 protein: CSVKRAYEQYF

V gene: TRBV5-1
J gene: TRBJ2-5
CDR3 protein: CASQPDRFYQETQYF

V gene: TRBV12-3/TRBV12-4
J gene: TRBJ1-2
CDR3 protein: CASSSHSLTSYGYTF

V gene: TRBV19
J gene: TRBJ1-5
CDR3 protein: CAGGPTHQPQHF

V gene: TRBV5-6
J gene: TRBJ2-1
CDR3 protein: CASSTGARPDEQFF

V gene: TRBV12-3/TRBV12-4
J gene: TRBJ2-1
CDR3 protein: CASRGARNEQFF

V gene: TRBV4-1
J gene: TRBJ2-5
CDR3 protein: CASSQGRVQETQYF

V gene: TRBV12-3/TRBV12-4
J gene: TRBJ2-7
CDR3 protein: CASSFRDKDYEQYF

V gene: TRBV7-6
J gene: TRBJ2-2
CDR3 protein: CASSVETGSGELFF

V gene: TRBV5-1
J gene: TRBJ2-1
CDR3 protein: CASSLDGRSWGDEQFF

V gene: TRBV2
J gene: TRBJ2-2
CDR3 protein: CASTLDGYTGELFF

V gene: TRBV20-1
J gene: TRBJ2-2
CDR3 protein: CSARVGGVTGELFF

V gene: TRBV13
J gene: TRBJ2-3
CDR3 protein: CASSRKGQLVPDTQYF

V gene: TRBV25-1
J gene: TRBJ2-1
CDR3 protein: CASSHRGSEQFF

V gene: TRBV6-1
J gene: TRBJ1-3
CDR3 protein: CASSEERPGVGGNTIYF

V gene: TRBV19
J gene: TRBJ1-2
CDR3 protein: CASTYLGTDYGYTF

V gene: TRBV5-1
J gene: TRBJ2-5
CDR3 protein: CASSSILTSEQETQYF

V gene: TRBV20-1
J gene: TRBJ2-1
CDR3 protein: CSARDRGATYNEQFF

V gene: TRBV27
J gene: TRBJ1-5
CDR3 protein: CASSSSRIEPQHF

V gene: TRBV5-1
J gene: TRBJ1-3
CDR3 protein: CASSSTGVGGNTIYF

V gene: TRBV14
J gene: TRBJ2-1
CDR3 protein: CASSQDRWSRNNEQFF

V gene: TRBV11-2
J gene: TRBJ2-1
CDR3 protein: CASIRPASGRSYNEQFF

V gene: TRBV6-5
J gene: TRBJ2-3
CDR3 protein: CASSPQGPGADTQYF

V gene: TRBV7-9
J gene: TRBJ1-1
CDR3 protein: CASSSVPNTEAFF

V gene: TRBV29-1
J gene: TRBJ2-5
CDR3 protein: CSVAWTVQETQYF

V gene: TRBV5-1
J gene: TRBJ2-1
CDR3 protein: CASSLDGTSGALPLF

V gene: TRBV3-1
J gene: TRBJ1-5
CDR3 protein: CASSQSGNNQPQHF

V gene: TRBV2
J gene: TRBJ2-5
CDR3 protein: CASGSGAPTGRVVTQYF

V gene: TRBV29-1
J gene: TRBJ1-2
CDR3 protein: CSVAFSAYGYTF

V gene: TRBV12-3/TRBV12-4
J gene: TRBJ2-2
CDR3 protein: CASSPPGLTNTGELFF